This entry features one T cell receptor (beta chain) sequence. What it binds is not known. V shed 3 bases and J shed 1 base, with 19 bases lying between them. CDR3 size: 17 residues. CDR1 and CDR2 from the germline V gene are SGHNT and YYREEE (reference sequence). This specimen belongs to a study of shared clonotypes between healthy human individuals. Whole-study findings and limits: The four-donor shared clonotypes exceeded non-shared clonotypes in generation probability, with non-shared ones scoring lower. Naive CD4 clonotypes were shared across a few donors at 4.5% to 6.5%.

At a deep level, the assay was run. Libraries were prepared by immunoSEQ multiplex PCR; TCRdb keeps only in-frame clonotypes and omits some of them. This sample has under 600,000 clones, with roughly 98% found just once. The naive CD8 population came from CD45RO-negative cells selected for CCR7, without terminally differentiated effector memory CD45RA+ cells. The sequencing sample was made of naive CD8+ T cells sorted from blood. The rearrangement joins TRBV5-4 to TRBJ2-5; D may be TRBD2 (6 bases). The sequence was obtained from a man younger than 40 in good health. The DNA for the CDR3 is TGTGCCAGCAGCTACGGAGGGCCTGGGGTATCCCAAGAGACCCAGTACTTC. It yields the protein CASSYGGPGVSQETQYF.